These 12 T cell receptor beta chains were all obtained from the same sample, sequenced in a study of T cells after yellow fever vaccination. TCRdb redid the calling of the 5' RACE reads with MiXCR, one entry per CDR3 protein. Found here are 300,000 or so distinct CDR3 sequences, under 5% of them singletons; the top ten hold 20% to 25%. The sequenced sample was PBMCs, obtained 5 days after the yellow fever booster vaccination. Receptors were obtained from a man between 18 and 35 years old who received the YFV17D yellow fever vaccine.

This clonotype has only a few counts. The chain uses TRBV5-1 and TRBJ2-5; 9 nucleotides agree with TRBD1. This CDR3 has 15 amino acids. Per germline, CDR1 SGHRS and CDR2 YFSETQ. The V and J ends lost 2 bases and 2 bases, in that order; junction bases with no gene match: 4. In nucleotides, the CDR3 is TGCGCCAGCAGCTTCGGGACAGGGATTCAAGAGACCCAGTACTTC. Amino acids: CASSFGTGIQETQYF.

This clonotype has a handful of counts. The CDR3 is CASTAPNTEAFF. The CDR3 nucleotides are TGTGCCAGCACCGCCCCTAACACTGAAGCTTTCTTT. The V and J genes are TRBV28 and TRBJ1-1; no clear D gene. CDR1 is MDHEN and CDR2 is SYDVKM in the germline V gene. CDR3 length equals 12 residues. V lost 7 bases to trimming and J lost 2 bases, with 8 bases between them. Drawing the rest from reference TRBV28 and TRBJ1-1, the complete variable domain is DVKVTQSSRYLVKRTGEKVFLECVQDMDHENMFWYRQDPGLGLRLIYFSYDVKMKEKGDIPEGYSVSREKKERFSLILESASTNQTSMYLCASTAPNTEAFFGQGTRLTVV.

This clonotype is classed as medium-sized. V and J are TRBV6-1 and TRBJ1-2; D may be TRBD1 (6 bases). This CDR3 is 12 amino acids long. V lost 6 bases and J lost 6, with 11 bases in between. Germline V gene lookup returns CDR1 MNHNS and CDR2 SASEGT. The CDR3 region is CASREGGHGYTF. The CDR3 nucleotides are TGTGCCAGCAGAGAGGGGGGACATGGCTACACCTTC.

This clonotype was counted a few times. The chain is built from TRBV5-6 and TRBJ2-6, with a weak D call TRBD2 (6 bases). V lost 3 bases to trimming and J lost 0 bases, with 19 bases between them. Germline V gene data show CDR1 as SGHDT and CDR2 as YYEEEE. This CDR3 is built from 19 residues. The CDR3 protein is CASSWGSVWGGSGANVLTF. The DNA for the CDR3 is TGTGCCAGCAGCTGGGGTTCGGTGTGGGGAGGCTCTGGGGCCAACGTCCTGACTTTC. The full variable domain, with the rest looked up from reference TRBV5-6 and TRBJ2-6, is DAGVTQSPTHLIKTRGQQVTLRCSPKSGHDTVSWYQQALGQGPQFIFQYYEEEERQRGNFPDRFSGHQFPNYSSELNVNALLLGDSALYLCASSWGSVWGGSGANVLTFGAGSRLTVL.

In its sample, this clonotype was seen a few times. The chain is built from TRBV12-3 or TRBV12-4 and TRBJ1-1; 7 bases fit TRBD1. Germline trimming cut 6 bases from V and 2 bases from J; bases unmatched to any gene: 3. The CDR3 spans 13 residues. CDR3 nucleotides: TGTGCCAGCAGGGGGACAGATAACACTGAAGCTTTCTTT. This codes for CASRGTDNTEAFF.

The chain links TRBV5-1 to TRBJ1-5; TRBD1 matches at 10 bases. Unmatched junction bases numbered 3, after V lost 0 bases and J lost 6 bases. This CDR3 contains 15 residues. The germline gives CDR1 SGHRS, CDR2 YFSETQ. The CDR3 coding sequence is TGCGCCAGCAGCTTGGAGGGACAGGGGAGTCAGCCCCAGCATTTT. This encodes CASSLEGQGSQPQHF.

The rearrangement joins TRBV29-1 to TRBJ1-1; perhaps TRBD1 as D (5 bases). Germline CDR1 is SQVTM and CDR2 is ANQGSEA. V was shortened by 6 bases and J by 2 bases, with 10 bases between the two germline ends. This CDR3 has 12 residues. The CDR3 is CSVRQTNTEAFF. For the CDR3, the DNA is TGCAGCGTCCGACAGACAAACACTGAAGCTTTCTTT. Filled out from reference TRBV29-1 and TRBJ1-1, the complete variable domain reads SAVISQKPSRDICQRGTSLTIQCQVDSQVTMMFWYRQQPGQSLTLIATANQGSEATYESGFVIDKFPISRPNLTFSTLTVSNMSPEDSSIYLCSVRQTNTEAFFGQGTRLTVV.

The sample holds many counts of this clonotype. The chain carries TRBV6-2 or TRBV6-3 and TRBJ2-5, with 7 bases matching TRBD2. V shed 10 bases, J shed 4 bases, and the junction held 3 bases outside the gene matches. Germline V CDR1 and CDR2: MNHEY, SVGEGT. The CDR3 is 11 residues long. The CDR3 sequence: CATTGGETQYF. The CDR3 bases are TGTGCCACTACGGGGGGAGAGACCCAGTACTTC.

The chain joins TRBV5-1 to TRBJ1-1; D is unclear. Trimming pared 2 bases from V and 7 bases from J, leaving 6 bases between. This CDR3 has 11 residues. The germline gives CDR1 SGHRS, CDR2 YFSETQ. The CDR3 loop is CASSFEDEAFF. CDR3 bases: TGCGCCAGCAGCTTTGAAGATGAAGCTTTCTTT. Together with reference TRBV5-1 and TRBJ1-1, the CDR3 gives the full variable domain: KAGVTQTPRYLIKTRGQQVTLSCSPISGHRSVSWYQQTPGQGLQFLFEYFSETQRNKGNFPGRFSGRQFSNSRSEMNVSTLELGDSALYLCASSFEDEAFFGQGTRLTVV.

This clonotype was seen repeatedly, ten times or more. The genes are TRBV7-6 and TRBJ2-1; 7 bases map to TRBD2. The CDR3 consists of 16 residues. V dropped 2 bases and J dropped 1; count of bases not matched to a gene: 5. Germline values: CDR1 SGHVS, CDR2 FNYEAQ. As DNA, the CDR3 is TGTGCCAGCAGCTTATCTAGCGGCAAATCCTACAATGAGCAGTTCTTC. Protein sequence: CASSLSSGKSYNEQFF.

The chain has TRBV5-5 and TRBJ2-3; the D is unclear. V was trimmed by 7 bases and J by 8 bases, leaving 14 bases between them. The germline V gene encodes CDR1 SGHKS and CDR2 YYEKEE (reference sequence). This CDR3 is built from 12 residues. CDR3 protein: CASGLLDGTQYF. The CDR3 DNA follows: TGTGCCAGCGGCCTGTTAGACGGTACGCAGTATTTT.

This clonotype occurred a few times. The V and J genes are TRBV5-1 and TRBJ2-1; 11 bases match TRBD2. CDR1 is SGHRS and CDR2 is YFSETQ in the germline V gene. V trimming: 5 bases; J trimming: 5 bases; junction bases outside the gene matches: 6. The CDR3 totals 15 residues. The CDR3 DNA follows: TGCGCCAGCAGGCTAGCGGGGGGCACGAACAATGAGCAGTTCTTC. This encodes CASRLAGGTNNEQFF.